The TCR beta chain under discussion was sequenced for a study of blood T cell repertoires in COVID-19. Study information: Acute and convalescent COVID-19 specimens originated in the United States, Italy and Spain. T cells, B-cell-depleted T cells, or PBMCs provided the cDNA or gDNA that served as material.

Seattle-derived patients entered the study during active infection and were followed longitudinally. Authors' analysis steps: Reference gene primer amplification in the assay estimated nucleated cell counts. Assay: immunoSEQ multiplex PCR; the TCRdb copy retains only in-frame clones and omits some. V and J calls and clone size are given by that table; D and trimming were obtained from the DNA. The sample holds under 200,000 clones, about 85% seen once. The trim removed 2 bases at V and 2 bases at J, leaving 4 bases unmatched. There are 14 residues in the CDR3. The germline V gene has CDR1 GTSNPN and CDR2 SVGIG (reference sequence).

The receptor was isolated from a man aged 60 to 69 with COVID-19, enrolled during active disease. The sample consisted of peripheral blood. V gene TRBV30 combines with J gene TRBJ2-3; 7 bases map to TRBD2. In DNA, the CDR3 is TGTGCCTGGAGTTTTACTAGCGTCACAGATACGCAGTATTTT. Translation gives CAWSFTSVTDTQYF.